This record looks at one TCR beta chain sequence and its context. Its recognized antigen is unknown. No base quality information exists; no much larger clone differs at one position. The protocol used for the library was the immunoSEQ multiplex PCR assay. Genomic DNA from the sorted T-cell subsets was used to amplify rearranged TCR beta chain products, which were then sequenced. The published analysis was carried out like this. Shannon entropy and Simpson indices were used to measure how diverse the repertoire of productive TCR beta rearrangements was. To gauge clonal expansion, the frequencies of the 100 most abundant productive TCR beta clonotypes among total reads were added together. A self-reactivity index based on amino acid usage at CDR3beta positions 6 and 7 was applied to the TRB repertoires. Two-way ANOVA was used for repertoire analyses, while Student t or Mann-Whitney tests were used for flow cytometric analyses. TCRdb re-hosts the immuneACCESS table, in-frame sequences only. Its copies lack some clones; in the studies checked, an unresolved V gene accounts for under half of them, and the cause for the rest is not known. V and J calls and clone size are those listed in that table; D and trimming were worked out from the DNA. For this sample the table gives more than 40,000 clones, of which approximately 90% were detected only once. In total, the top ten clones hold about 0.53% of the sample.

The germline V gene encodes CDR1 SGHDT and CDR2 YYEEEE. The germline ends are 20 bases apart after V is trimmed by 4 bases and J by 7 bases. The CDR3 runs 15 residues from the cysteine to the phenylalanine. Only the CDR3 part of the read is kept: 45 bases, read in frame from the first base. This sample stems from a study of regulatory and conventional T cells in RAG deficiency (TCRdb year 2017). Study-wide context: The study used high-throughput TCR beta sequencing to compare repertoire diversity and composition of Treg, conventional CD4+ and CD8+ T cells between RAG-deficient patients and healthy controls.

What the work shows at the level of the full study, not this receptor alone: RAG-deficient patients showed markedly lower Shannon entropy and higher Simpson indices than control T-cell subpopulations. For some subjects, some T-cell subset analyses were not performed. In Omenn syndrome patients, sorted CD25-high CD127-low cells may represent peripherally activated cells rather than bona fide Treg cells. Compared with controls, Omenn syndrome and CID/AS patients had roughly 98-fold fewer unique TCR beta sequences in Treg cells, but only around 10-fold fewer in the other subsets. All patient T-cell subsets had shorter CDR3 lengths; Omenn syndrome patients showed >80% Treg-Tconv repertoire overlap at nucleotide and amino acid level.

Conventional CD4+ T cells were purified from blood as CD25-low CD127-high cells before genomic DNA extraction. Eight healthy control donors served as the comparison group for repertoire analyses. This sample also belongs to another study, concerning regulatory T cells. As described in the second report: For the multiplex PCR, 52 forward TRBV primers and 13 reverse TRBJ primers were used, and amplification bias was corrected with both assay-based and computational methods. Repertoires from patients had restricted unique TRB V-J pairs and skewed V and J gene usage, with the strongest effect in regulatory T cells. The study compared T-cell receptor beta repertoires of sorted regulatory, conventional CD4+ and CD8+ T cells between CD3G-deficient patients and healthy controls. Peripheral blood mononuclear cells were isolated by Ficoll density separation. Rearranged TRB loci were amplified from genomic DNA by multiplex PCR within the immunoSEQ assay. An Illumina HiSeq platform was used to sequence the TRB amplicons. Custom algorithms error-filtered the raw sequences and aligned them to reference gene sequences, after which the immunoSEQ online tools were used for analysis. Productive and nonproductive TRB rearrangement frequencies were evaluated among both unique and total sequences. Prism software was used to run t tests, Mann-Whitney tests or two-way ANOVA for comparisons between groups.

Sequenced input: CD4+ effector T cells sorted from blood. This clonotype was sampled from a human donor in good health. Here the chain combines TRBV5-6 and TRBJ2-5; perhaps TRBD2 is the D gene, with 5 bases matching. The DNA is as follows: TGTGCCAGCAGCCTGGTCGGTGGAGGCCCGGGGACCCAGTACTTC. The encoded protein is CASSLVGGGPGTQYF.